Below are 24 T cell receptor beta chains sequenced from a single sample in a study of blood T cells in healthy people across ages. Alongside a J-beta primer mix, a sample-barcoded 5' primer served in a second PCR lasting about 7 to 12 cycles. TCRdb reanalysed the 5' RACE reads using MiXCR and keeps one entry per CDR3 protein. The profile shows 800,000 or so distinct CDR3 sequences, 60% to 80% of them singletons. Sequenced sample: blood. Receptors were obtained from a man aged 30-40 years in good health.

The V call is TRBV24-1, the J call TRBJ2-2, with D tentatively TRBD1 (6 bases). This CDR3 has 16 residues. Germline CDR1 and CDR2: KGHDR and SFDVKD. V lost 0 bases and J 6 bases, leaving 13 bases between the germline ends. The chain's CDR3 is CATSDLQAGAAGELFF. CDR3 nucleotides: TGTGCCACCAGTGATTTGCAGGCAGGGGCGGCCGGGGAGCTGTTTTTT.

This clonotype was recorded a few times. The rearrangement uses TRBV13 and TRBJ2-4, with D unresolved. CDR1 is PRHDT, CDR2 FYEKMQ, per germline (reference sequence). V lost 4 bases and J lost 0, with 16 bases in between. The CDR3 has 17 amino acids. The CDR3 sequence is CASSSEGVGIAKNIQYF. CDR3 bases: TGTGCCAGCAGCTCCGAAGGCGTGGGAATAGCCAAAAACATTCAGTACTTC.

The V call is TRBV3-1, the J call TRBJ2-7; 8 nucleotides align to TRBD2. Unmatched junction bases numbered 4, after V lost 0 bases and J lost 3 bases. The germline gives CDR1 LGHDT, CDR2 YNNKEL (reference sequence). The CDR3 length is 15 residues. The CDR3: CASSQEGLGSYEQYF. The CDR3 nucleotides are TGTGCCAGCAGCCAAGAGGGACTAGGGAGCTACGAGCAGTACTTC.

This clonotype has a count of ten or more. The J gene is TRBJ1-2, the V gene TRBV7-2; 8 bases match TRBD1. CDR1 and CDR2 (germline): SGHTA, FQGNSA. This CDR3 contains 13 residues. J was trimmed by 6 bases and V by 5 bases; bases with no gene match: 5. Here the CDR3 DNA reads TGTGCCAGCAGCGTGGGACAGGAAAATGGCTACACCTTC. Protein product: CASSVGQENGYTF.

The chain joins TRBV11-2 to TRBJ1-4; D is ambiguous. The V gene's germline CDR1 is SGHAT and CDR2 FQNNGV. The CDR3 totals 14 residues. V dropped 5 bases and J dropped 8 bases, with 15 bases sitting between them. CDR3 sequence (DNA): TGTGCCAGCAGCCTAGGCGGGATGCTCGAAAAACTGTTTTTT. This gives the protein CASSLGGMLEKLFF.

V usage is TRBV29-1 and J usage is TRBJ2-1; 13 bases are a match to TRBD2. The CDR3 runs 14 residues. V shed 4 bases and J 10 bases; nucleotides not matched to a gene: 7. CDR1 and CDR2 (germline): SQVTM, ANQGSEA. CDR3 in amino acids: CSVVVTSGGQEQFF. DNA for the CDR3: TGCAGCGTTGTAGTGACTAGCGGGGGGCAGGAGCAGTTCTTC.

The chain has TRBV27 and TRBJ2-7, with 9 bases that match TRBD2. Germline CDR1 is MNHEY and CDR2 is SMNVEV (reference sequence). J was trimmed by 2 bases and V by 3 bases; bases with no gene match: 5. The CDR3 contains 15 residues. As DNA, the CDR3 is TGTGCCAGCAGTTTCGGAGAGCGGGGGGCCTACGAGCAGTACTTC. The encoded protein is CASSFGERGAYEQYF.

V usage is TRBV5-1 and J usage is TRBJ2-3; D ambiguous. This CDR3 has 16 residues. Germline V CDR1 and CDR2: SGHRS, YFSETQ. V was pared by 0 bases and J by 1 base, with 12 bases between. The CDR3 loop reads CASSLGGTRGTDTQYF. The CDR3 DNA reads TGCGCCAGCAGCTTGGGCGGAACGCGAGGCACAGATACGCAGTATTTT.

In this sample, this clonotype turned up a few times. The rearrangement uses TRBV12-3 or TRBV12-4 and TRBJ2-7; D possibly corresponds to TRBD2 (5 bases). V lost 5 bases and J 3 bases, leaving 17 bases between the germline ends. This CDR3 has 15 amino acids. CDR3 in DNA: TGTGCCAGCAGTCTCCGTTTCGGACTCAACTACGAGCAGTACTTC. It translates to CASSLRFGLNYEQYF.

The V call is TRBV12-3 or TRBV12-4, the J call TRBJ2-4; D possibly uses TRBD1 or TRBD2 (5 bases each). The ends were cut back, 7 bases at V and 9 bases at J, with 19 bases in the middle. The CDR3 is 14 residues long. This chain's CDR3 is CASTPIRGGGIQYF. CDR3 bases: TGTGCCAGCACCCCGATACGGGGTGGGGGCATTCAGTACTTC.

This clonotype was observed a handful of times. V is TRBV3-1 and J is TRBJ2-7; D call uncertain. The V gene lost 0 bases and the J gene lost 4 bases, with 10 bases spanning the gap. CDR1 and CDR2 (germline): LGHDT, YNNKEL (reference sequence). The CDR3 runs to 14 residues. In DNA form, the CDR3 reads TGTGCCAGCAGCCAAGACCGGATGGGGTACGAGCAGTACTTC. Residues: CASSQDRMGYEQYF.

Many counts were recorded for this clonotype. V and J are TRBV6-2 or TRBV6-3 and TRBJ2-5; TRBD1 agrees at 8 bases. V lost 5 bases, J lost 5 bases, and 10 bases stayed unmatched. The CDR3 totals 15 residues. Looked up from germline, CDR1 is MNHEY and CDR2 is SVGEGT. This CDR3 reads CASSPTTGEVETQYF. The CDR3 coding sequence is TGTGCCAGCAGTCCCACGACAGGGGAAGTGGAGACCCAGTACTTC.

The chain couples TRBV13 to TRBJ2-3; TRBD1 matches at 7 bases. Germline CDR1 PRHDT, CDR2 FYEKMQ (reference sequence). The J segment lost 0 bases and the V segment lost 0 bases, leaving 3 bases of the junction unmatched. CDR3 length equals 16 residues. This CDR3 reads CASSLGDRESTDTQYF. The CDR3 DNA follows: TGTGCCAGCAGCTTAGGAGACAGGGAGAGCACAGATACGCAGTATTTT. The full variable domain, rest sourced from reference TRBV13 and TRBJ2-3, is AAGVIQSPRHLIKEKRETATLKCYPIPRHDTVYWYQQGPGQDPQFLISFYEKMQSDKGSIPDRFSAQQFSDYHSELNMSSLELGDSALYFCASSLGDRESTDTQYFGPGTRLTVL.

The chain carries TRBV27 and TRBJ1-6, with D hard to call. V was clipped by 7 bases and J by 10 bases, with 14 bases between them. This CDR3 region has 13 residues. CDR1 and CDR2 from the germline V gene are MNHEY and SMNVEV (reference sequence). The CDR3 spells CASTIGLGSPLHF. The CDR3 DNA sequence: TGTGCCAGCACCATCGGACTGGGGTCACCCCTCCACTTT.

The V gene is TRBV20-1, the J gene TRBJ1-4; D gene uncertain. This CDR3 comprises 13 residues. Germline CDR1 is DFQATT and CDR2 is SNEGSKA (reference sequence). V was clipped by 3 bases and J by 4 bases, with 9 bases between them. CDR3 DNA: TGCAGTGCTAGTCGGATAGTTAATGAAAAACTGTTTTTT. This translates into CSASRIVNEKLFF.

The chain is built from TRBV28 and TRBJ1-2; 9 bases match TRBD1. The V and J ends lost 5 bases and 0 bases, in that order; junction bases with no gene match: 7. In germline, CDR1 is MDHEN, CDR2 SYDVKM. This CDR3 is 16 amino acids long. DNA for the CDR3: TGTGCCAGCAGTCTCCTAACAGGGGGCTCTAACTATGGCTACACCTTC. Translated, it gives CASSLLTGGSNYGYTF.

This clonotype has just a few counts. The chain carries TRBV7-2 and TRBJ2-3; 12 positions match TRBD2. V shed 6 bases and J 2 bases; nucleotides not matched to a gene: 6. There are 16 residues in the CDR3. Germline V gene sequence: CDR1 SGHTA, CDR2 FQGNSA. The DNA for the CDR3 is TGTGCCAGCAGTCAGACTAGCGGGGGCTTCACAGATACGCAGTATTTT. It specifies CASSQTSGGFTDTQYF. Combining the CDR3 with reference TRBV7-2 and TRBJ2-3 gives the whole variable domain GAGVSQSPSNKVTEKGKDVELRCDPISGHTALYWYRQSLGQGLEFLIYFQGNSAPDKSGLPSDRFSAERTGGSVSTLTIQRTQQEDSAVYLCASSQTSGGFTDTQYFGPGTRLTVL.

This clonotype was found a few times. This chain links TRBV27 with TRBJ2-7, with a tentative D call TRBD1 (6 bases). Germline V gene data show CDR1 as MNHEY and CDR2 as SMNVEV (reference sequence). The CDR3 length is 15 residues. With 5 bases removed from V and 3 bases from J, the gap between germline ends came to 17 bases. The CDR3 bases are TGTGCCAGCAGTACATACGAGACAGGTCTCTACGAGCAGTACTTC. Protein sequence: CASSTYETGLYEQYF.

This rearrangement joins TRBV20-1 to TRBJ2-5, with D possibly matching TRBD2 (5 bases). Between the trimmed V and J ends, which lost 2 bases and 1 base, there was a span of 14 bases. Germline CDR1 DFQATT, CDR2 SNEGSKA (reference sequence). This CDR3 is 15 amino acids long. The CDR3: CSARPTPGSQETQYF. CDR3 coding DNA: TGCAGTGCTAGACCCACCCCGGGGTCCCAAGAGACCCAGTACTTC.

The chain has TRBV7-2 and TRBJ2-6; D may be TRBD2 (5 bases). The germline V and J ends were trimmed by 7 bases and 0 bases, with 16 bases remaining between them. Germline CDR1 is SGHTA and CDR2 is FQGNSA. The CDR3 is 17 residues long. The CDR3 reads CASNADLASSGANVLTF. CDR3 coding DNA: TGTGCCAGCAATGCGGACTTGGCAAGCTCTGGGGCCAACGTCCTGACTTTC.

The chain uses TRBV12-3 or TRBV12-4 and TRBJ1-4, with 7 bases matching TRBD1. Losses at the gene ends were 7 bases for V and 5 bases for J; bases not matched to a gene: 7. The CDR3 totals 14 residues. CDR3 in DNA: TGTGCCAGCAACCCACAGGGGCCGAATGAAAAACTGTTTTTT. Amino acid sequence: CASNPQGPNEKLFF.

This sequence joins TRBV2 and TRBJ2-1; possibly TRBD1 or TRBD2 for D (5 bases each). Between the trimmed V and J ends, which lost 4 bases and 6 bases, there was a span of 13 bases. The germline gives CDR1 SNHLY, CDR2 FYNNEI. CDR3 size: 14 residues. The CDR3 reads CASSVQGGLNEQFF. Written as DNA, the CDR3 is TGTGCCAGCAGTGTCCAGGGCGGACTCAATGAGCAGTTCTTC.

The rearrangement joins TRBV9 to TRBJ2-3; 9 bases agree with TRBD1. Germline CDR1 and CDR2: SGDLS and YYNGEE. The CDR3 consists of 16 residues. V dropped 0 bases and J dropped 4; count of bases not matched to a gene: 6. CDR3 region: CASSVAGTGGSDTQYF. The CDR3 DNA reads as TGTGCCAGCAGCGTAGCCGGAACAGGGGGCTCAGATACGCAGTATTTT.

This clonotype was detected only once. A read error may produce the germline difference seen at one junction end. The rearrangement links TRBV7-3 to TRBJ2-5; 10 bases line up with TRBD2. CDR1 and CDR2 (germline): SGHTA, FQGTGA. The CDR3 extends over 16 amino acids. CDR3 residues: CAGSPASGGHQETQYF. The CDR3 region has the DNA TGTGCCGGCAGCCCCGCTAGCGGGGGTCACCAAGAGACCCAGTACTTC.